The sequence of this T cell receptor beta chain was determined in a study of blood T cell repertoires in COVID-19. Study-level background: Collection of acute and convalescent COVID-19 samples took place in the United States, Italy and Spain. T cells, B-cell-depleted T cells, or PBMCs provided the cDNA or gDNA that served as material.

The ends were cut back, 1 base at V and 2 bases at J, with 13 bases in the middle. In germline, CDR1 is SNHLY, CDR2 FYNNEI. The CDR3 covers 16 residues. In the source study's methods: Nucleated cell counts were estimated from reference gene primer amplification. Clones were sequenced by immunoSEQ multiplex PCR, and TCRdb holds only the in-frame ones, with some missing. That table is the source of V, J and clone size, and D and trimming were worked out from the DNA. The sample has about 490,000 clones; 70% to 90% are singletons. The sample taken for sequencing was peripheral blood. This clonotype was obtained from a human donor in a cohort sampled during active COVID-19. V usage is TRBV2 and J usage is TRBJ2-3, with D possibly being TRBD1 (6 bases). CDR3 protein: CASSEGFGGYTDTQYF. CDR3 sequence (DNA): TGTGCCAGCAGTGAAGGCTTTGGGGGCTACACAGATACGCAGTATTTT.